The clone carrying this T cell receptor (beta chain) was seen many times. Its antigen remains unidentified. The entry originates in a study of neurological immune-mediated disorders. General study findings and limits: Private repertoires in all groups were suggested by the finding that expanded clones across subjects shared no CDR3 amino acid sequences.

The method for making cDNA was 5'RACE, and it used 10-nucleotide random UMIs. TCRdb re-analysed the 5' RACE reads in MiXCR, keeping a single row per CDR3 protein. The repertoire consists of over 11,000 distinct CDR3 sequences, with about 10% occurring once and the leading ten covering approximately 26%. Serving as healthy controls were blood bank volunteers based in Maryland, USA. The unsorted libraries had their origin in 2 million PBMCs stored at -80 C. Trimming cost V 3 bases and J 0 bases; bases outside gene matches: 4. The CDR3 loop spans 16 amino acids. CDR1 is MNHNS, CDR2 SASEGT, per germline. The clonotype was recovered from a woman in her thirties or forties in good health. The source material was PBMCs. This chain joins TRBV6-1 and TRBJ2-3; TRBD2 matches at 9 bases. DNA of the CDR3: TGTGCCAGCAGTGAGAGGCGGGGGGGTAGCACAGATACGCAGTATTTT. Protein product: CASSERRGGSTDTQYF.